This is a list of T cell receptor beta chains from one sample in a study of T cell changes during pregnancy in multiple sclerosis. Sequencing used immunoSEQ multiplex PCR; TCRdb keeps in-frame clones, though not all of them. The table lists under 80,000 clones, around 90% of them singletons. Sample: peripheral blood, taken after pregnancy. All receptors come from a female donor in good health, enrolled as a control in a pregnancy study. The CDR3 runs from the conserved cysteine through the conserved F or W.

CDR3 length,V gene,J gene,CDR3 protein
13,TRBV10-1,TRBJ2-1,CASSEVSPRGQFF
12,TRBV28,TRBJ2-7,CASSGGGYEQYF
16,TRBV5-1,TRBJ2-1,CASGSYPTGAYNEQFF
17,TRBV10-3,TRBJ1-3,CAISVGQGQSSGNTIYF
17,TRBV7-2,TRBJ1-5,CASSQETGVRGNQPQHF
14,TRBV27,TRBJ2-5,CASSLGTGQETQYF
15,TRBV18,TRBJ2-7,CASSSVDDTFYEQYF
15,TRBV19,TRBJ1-2,CASSMGQGIPYGYTF
16,TRBV6-6,TRBJ2-7,CASSYETGTGALEQYF
12,TRBV29-1,TRBJ2-4,CSVGDYQNIQYF
15,TRBV7-3,TRBJ2-1,CASSPGVLAGVEQFF
13,TRBV7-9,TRBJ2-3,CASSPGETDTQYF
13,TRBV19,TRBJ2-2,CASEIAGPGELFF
14,TRBV27,TRBJ2-1,CASSRDRGYNEQFF
13,TRBV7-2,TRBJ2-7,CASSLTGNYEQYF
17,TRBV4-3,TRBJ2-3,CASSQEILGRSTDTQYF
16,TRBV4-2,TRBJ1-5,CASSQDFEQEGQPQHF
17,TRBV15,TRBJ1-2,CATSRDLAGSTNYGYTF
12,TRBV25-1,TRBJ1-1,CASSRLNTEAFF
17,TRBV5-1,TRBJ1-6,CASSLYGDRALNSPLHF
16,TRBV11-3,TRBJ2-1,CASSESGLAGSGEQFF
14,TRBV4-3,TRBJ1-2,CASSHPTEPYGYTF
11,TRBV29-1,TRBJ1-1,CSASAGVWAFF